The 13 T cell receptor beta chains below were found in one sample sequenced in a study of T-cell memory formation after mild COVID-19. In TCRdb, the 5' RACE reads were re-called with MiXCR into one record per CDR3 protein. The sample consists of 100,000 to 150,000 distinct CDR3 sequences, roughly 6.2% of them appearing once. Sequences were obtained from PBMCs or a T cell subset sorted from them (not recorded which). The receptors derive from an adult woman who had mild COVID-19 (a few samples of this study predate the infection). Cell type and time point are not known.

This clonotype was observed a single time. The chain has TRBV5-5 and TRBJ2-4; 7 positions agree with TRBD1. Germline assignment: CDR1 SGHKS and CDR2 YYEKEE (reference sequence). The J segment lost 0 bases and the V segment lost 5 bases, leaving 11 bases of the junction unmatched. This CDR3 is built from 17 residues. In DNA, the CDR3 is TGTGCCAGCAGAACCGGGACAGTCGAACTAGCCAAAAACATTCAGTACTTC. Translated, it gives CASRTGTVELAKNIQYF.

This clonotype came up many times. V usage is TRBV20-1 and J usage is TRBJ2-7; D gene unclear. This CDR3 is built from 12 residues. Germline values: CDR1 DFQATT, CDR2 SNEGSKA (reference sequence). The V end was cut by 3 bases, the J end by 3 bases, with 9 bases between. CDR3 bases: TGCAGTGCTAGCCGAACCAACTACGAGCAGTACTTC. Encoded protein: CSASRTNYEQYF.

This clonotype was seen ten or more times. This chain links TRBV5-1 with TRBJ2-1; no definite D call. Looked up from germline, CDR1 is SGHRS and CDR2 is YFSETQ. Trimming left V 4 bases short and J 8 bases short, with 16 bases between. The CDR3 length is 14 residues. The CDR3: CASSIATPGDEQFF. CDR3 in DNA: TGCGCCAGCAGCATCGCTACACCGGGCGATGAGCAGTTCTTC.

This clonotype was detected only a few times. CDR3 sequence (DNA): TGCGCCAGCAGCTTGGGGCTGGCCAGGAGCTCCTATAATTCACCCCTCCACTTT. As protein: CASSLGLARSSYNSPLHF. The rearrangement joins TRBV5-1 to TRBJ1-6; no clear D gene. CDR3 length: 18 residues. Germline loops: CDR1 SGHRS, CDR2 YFSETQ. Trimming cost V 0 bases and J 0 bases, with 13 bases left between them.

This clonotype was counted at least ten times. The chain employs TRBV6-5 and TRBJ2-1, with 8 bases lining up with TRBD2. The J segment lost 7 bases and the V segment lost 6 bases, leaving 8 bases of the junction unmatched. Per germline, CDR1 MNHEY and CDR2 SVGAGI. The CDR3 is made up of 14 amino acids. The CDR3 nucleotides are TGTGCCAGCAGCCGGGCGGGAGGCGGTAATGAGCAGTTCTTC. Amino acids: CASSRAGGGNEQFF.

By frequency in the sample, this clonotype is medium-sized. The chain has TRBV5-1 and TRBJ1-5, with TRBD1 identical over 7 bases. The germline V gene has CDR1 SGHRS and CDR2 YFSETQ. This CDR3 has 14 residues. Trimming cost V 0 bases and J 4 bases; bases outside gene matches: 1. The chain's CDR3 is CASSLGDRNQPQHF. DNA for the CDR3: TGCGCCAGCAGCTTGGGGGACAGAAATCAGCCCCAGCATTTT.

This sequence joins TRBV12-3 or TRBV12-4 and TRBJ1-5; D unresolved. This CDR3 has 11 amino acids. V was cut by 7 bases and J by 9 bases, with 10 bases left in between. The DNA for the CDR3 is TGTGCCAGCACCTTAGCAGGGCCCCAGCATTTT. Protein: CASTLAGPQHF.

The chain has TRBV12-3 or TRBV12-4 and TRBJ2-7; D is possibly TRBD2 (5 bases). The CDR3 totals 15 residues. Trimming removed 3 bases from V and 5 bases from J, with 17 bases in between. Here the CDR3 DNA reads TGTGCCAGCAGTTTCGGGATGGTGGGGAACGACGAGCAGTACTTC. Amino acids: CASSFGMVGNDEQYF.

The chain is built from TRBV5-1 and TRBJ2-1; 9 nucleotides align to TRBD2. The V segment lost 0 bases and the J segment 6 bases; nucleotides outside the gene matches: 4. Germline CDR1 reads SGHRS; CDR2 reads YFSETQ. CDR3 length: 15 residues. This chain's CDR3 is CASSLGASGANEQFF. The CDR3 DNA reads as TGCGCCAGCAGCTTGGGGGCTAGCGGGGCCAATGAGCAGTTCTTC.

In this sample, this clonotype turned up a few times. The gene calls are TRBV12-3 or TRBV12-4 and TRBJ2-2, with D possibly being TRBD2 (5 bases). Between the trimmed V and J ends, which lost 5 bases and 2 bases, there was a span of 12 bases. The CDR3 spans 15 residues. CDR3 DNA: TGTGCCAGCAGTCCCCGGACTCAAAACACCGGGGAGCTGTTTTTT. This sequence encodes CASSPRTQNTGELFF.

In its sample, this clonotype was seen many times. DNA of the CDR3: TGTGCCAGCAGCCCTCCCGACAGGGGCGAAGAGACCCAGTACTTC. As protein: CASSPPDRGEETQYF. The rearrangement uses TRBV6-6 and TRBJ2-5, with 8 bases identical to TRBD1. The CDR3 runs to 15 residues. Germline V gene sequence: CDR1 MNHNY, CDR2 SVGAGI (reference sequence). Trimming cost V 6 bases and J 3 bases; bases outside gene matches: 9.

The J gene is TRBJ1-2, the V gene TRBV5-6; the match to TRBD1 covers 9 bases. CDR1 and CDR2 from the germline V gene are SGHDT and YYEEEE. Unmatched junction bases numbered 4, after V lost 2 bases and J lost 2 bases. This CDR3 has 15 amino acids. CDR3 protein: CASSFRDRENYGYTF. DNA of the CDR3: TGTGCCAGCAGCTTCCGGGACAGGGAGAACTATGGCTACACCTTC.

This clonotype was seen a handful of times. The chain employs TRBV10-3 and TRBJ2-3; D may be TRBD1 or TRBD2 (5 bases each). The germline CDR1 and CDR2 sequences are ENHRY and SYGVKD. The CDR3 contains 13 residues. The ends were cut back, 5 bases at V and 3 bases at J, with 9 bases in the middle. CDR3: CAISWDGTDTQYF. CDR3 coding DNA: TGTGCCATCAGTTGGGACGGAACAGATACGCAGTATTTT.